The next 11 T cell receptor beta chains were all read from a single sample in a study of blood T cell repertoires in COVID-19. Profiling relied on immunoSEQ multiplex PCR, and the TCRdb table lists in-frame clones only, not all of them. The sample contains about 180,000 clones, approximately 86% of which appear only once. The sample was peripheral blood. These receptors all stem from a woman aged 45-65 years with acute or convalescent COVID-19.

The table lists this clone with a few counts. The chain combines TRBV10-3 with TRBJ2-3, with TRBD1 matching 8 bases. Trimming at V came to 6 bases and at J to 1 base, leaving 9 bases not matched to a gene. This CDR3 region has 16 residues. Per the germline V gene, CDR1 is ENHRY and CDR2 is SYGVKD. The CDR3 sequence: CAISSSGGWGTDTQYF. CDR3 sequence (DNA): TGTGCCATCAGCTCGTCAGGGGGCTGGGGCACAGATACGCAGTATTTT.

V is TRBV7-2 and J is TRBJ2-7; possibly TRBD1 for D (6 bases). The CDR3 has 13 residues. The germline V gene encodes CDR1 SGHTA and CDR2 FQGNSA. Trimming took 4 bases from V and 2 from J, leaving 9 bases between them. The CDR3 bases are TGTGCCAGCAGCTGGGACACGGCCTACGAGCAGTACTTC. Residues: CASSWDTAYEQYF. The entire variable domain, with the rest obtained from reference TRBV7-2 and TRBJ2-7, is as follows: GAGVSQSPSNKVTEKGKDVELRCDPISGHTALYWYRQSLGQGLEFLIYFQGNSAPDKSGLPSDRFSAERTGGSVSTLTIQRTQQEDSAVYLCASSWDTAYEQYFGPGTRLTVT.

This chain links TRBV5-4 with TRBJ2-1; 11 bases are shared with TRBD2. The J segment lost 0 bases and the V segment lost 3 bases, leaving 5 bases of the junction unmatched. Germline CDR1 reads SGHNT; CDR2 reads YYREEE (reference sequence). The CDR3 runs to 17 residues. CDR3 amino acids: CASSSLSGRGSYNEQFF. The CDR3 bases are TGTGCCAGCAGCTCGCTTAGCGGGAGGGGCTCCTACAATGAGCAGTTCTTC.

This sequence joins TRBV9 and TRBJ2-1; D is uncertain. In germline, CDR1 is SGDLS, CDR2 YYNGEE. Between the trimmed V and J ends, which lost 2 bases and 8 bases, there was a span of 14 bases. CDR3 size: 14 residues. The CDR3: CASSVYSLDHEQFF. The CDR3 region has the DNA TGTGCCAGCAGCGTTTACTCGCTAGATCATGAGCAGTTCTTC.

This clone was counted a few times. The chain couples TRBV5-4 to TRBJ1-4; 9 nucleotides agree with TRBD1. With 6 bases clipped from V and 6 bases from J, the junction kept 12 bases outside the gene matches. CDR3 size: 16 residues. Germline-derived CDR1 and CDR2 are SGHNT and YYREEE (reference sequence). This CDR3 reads CASNAGARTGDEKLFF. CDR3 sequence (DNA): TGTGCCAGCAACGCCGGGGCGAGGACAGGGGATGAAAAACTGTTTTTT.

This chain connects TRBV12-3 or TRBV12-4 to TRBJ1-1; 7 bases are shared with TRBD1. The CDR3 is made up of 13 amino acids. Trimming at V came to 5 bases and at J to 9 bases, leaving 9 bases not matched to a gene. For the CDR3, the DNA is TGTGCCAGCAGTACCGGACAGGTAGTTCAAGCTTTCTTT. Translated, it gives CASSTGQVVQAFF.

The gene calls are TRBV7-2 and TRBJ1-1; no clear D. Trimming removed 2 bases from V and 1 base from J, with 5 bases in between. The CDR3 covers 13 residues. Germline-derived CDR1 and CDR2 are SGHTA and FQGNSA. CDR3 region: CASSLSGNTEAFF. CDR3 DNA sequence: TGTGCCAGCAGCTTAAGCGGGAACACTGAAGCTTTCTTT.

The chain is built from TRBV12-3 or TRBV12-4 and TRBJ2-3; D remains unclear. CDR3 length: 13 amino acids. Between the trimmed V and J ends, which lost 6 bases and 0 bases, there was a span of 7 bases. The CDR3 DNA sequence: TGTGCCAGCAGCTCAGTAAGCACAGATACGCAGTATTTT. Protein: CASSSVSTDTQYF.

The CDR3 spells CASSIGGLAGTTYNEQFF. The CDR3 coding sequence is TGTGCCAGTAGTATAGGAGGGCTAGCGGGGACTACCTACAATGAGCAGTTCTTC. This chain uses TRBV19 with TRBJ2-1; 9 positions agree with TRBD2. This CDR3 spans 18 amino acids. The germline V gene encodes CDR1 LNHDA and CDR2 SQIVND (reference sequence). After removal of 1 base from V and 2 bases from J, the junction contained 9 bases not matched to a gene.

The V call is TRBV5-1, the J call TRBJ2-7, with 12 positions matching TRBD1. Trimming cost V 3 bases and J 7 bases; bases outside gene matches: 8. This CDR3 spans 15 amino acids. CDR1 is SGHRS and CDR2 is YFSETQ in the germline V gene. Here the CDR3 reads CASSSPGQGAVEQYF. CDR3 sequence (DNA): TGCGCCAGCAGCTCTCCGGGACAGGGGGCGGTAGAGCAGTACTTC.

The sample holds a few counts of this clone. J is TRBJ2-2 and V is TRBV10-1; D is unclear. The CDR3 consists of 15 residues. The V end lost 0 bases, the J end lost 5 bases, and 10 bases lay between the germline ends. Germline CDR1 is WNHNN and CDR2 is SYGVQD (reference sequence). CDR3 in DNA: TGCGCCAGCAGTGAGTCCGGCAGGTTGACCGGGGAGCTGTTTTTT. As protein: CASSESGRLTGELFF.